The 26 T cell receptor beta chains listed next were all sequenced from one sample in a study of shared clonotypes between healthy human individuals. The method was immunoSEQ multiplex PCR; TCRdb's version includes in-frame clones alone and lacks a portion of them. The repertoire has about 480,000 clones, about 75% of them found once; the top ten carry around 12%. The specimen sequenced was PBMCs. The receptor set was obtained from a woman aged 35 to 49 in good health. Some clones in this sample may be carry-over from other donors' samples.

V gene TRBV6-4 combines with J gene TRBJ1-2, with 7 bases fitting TRBD1. V lost 5 bases to trimming and J lost 4 bases; unmatched junction nucleotides: 10. The CDR3 is made up of 15 amino acids. The germline V gene has CDR1 MRHNA and CDR2 SNTAGT. CDR3 sequence reads: CASSPTGFFSYGYTF. The CDR3 DNA reads TGTGCCAGCAGTCCGACAGGGTTTTTTAGCTATGGCTACACCTTC.

V gene TRBV27 combines with J gene TRBJ2-7, with 13 bases that match TRBD2. Germline V gene sequence: CDR1 MNHEY, CDR2 SMNVEV (reference sequence). Trimming removed 5 bases from V and 5 bases from J; junction bases left unmatched: 3. This CDR3 region has 14 residues. The CDR3 nucleotides read TGTGCCAGCAGTGGCGGGACTAGCGGGAACGAGCAGTACTTC. It translates to CASSGGTSGNEQYF.

This sequence joins TRBV29-1 and TRBJ2-2; a weak D match, TRBD2 (7 bases). CDR1 and CDR2 (germline): SQVTM, ANQGSEA. The V end lost 6 bases, the J end lost 4 bases, and 18 bases lay between the germline ends. The CDR3 consists of 15 residues. The CDR3 sequence: CSVFKPGEGTGELFF. In nucleotides, the CDR3 is TGCAGCGTCTTTAAGCCAGGGGAGGGCACCGGGGAGCTGTTTTTT.

The rearrangement links TRBV28 to TRBJ2-3; the match to TRBD2 covers 9 bases. Trimming removed 8 bases from V and 2 bases from J; junction bases left unmatched: 14. Looked up from germline, CDR1 is MDHEN and CDR2 is SYDVKM. CDR3 length: 17 amino acids. As DNA, the CDR3 is TGTGCCAGCTCTCCGGCCGGGACTAGCAGTACCACAGATACGCAGTATTTT. Translating gives CASSPAGTSSTTDTQYF.

The chain combines TRBV11-2 with TRBJ2-7; no firm D call. This CDR3 has 16 residues. Germline CDR1 reads SGHAT; CDR2 reads FQNNGV. Trimming shortened V by 5 bases and J by 0 bases, and 17 bases separated the two germline ends. The CDR3 loop reads CASSPWVRQVSYEQYF. The CDR3 bases are TGTGCCAGCAGCCCCTGGGTGAGGCAGGTCTCCTACGAGCAGTACTTC.

Concerning this clone: One end of the junction does not line up with germline, which may come from a read error. This chain joins TRBV9 and TRBJ2-7, with 8 bases identical to TRBD1. Looked up from germline, CDR1 is SGDLS and CDR2 is YYNGEE. The CDR3 extends over 15 amino acids. The CDR3 bases are TGTGCCAACAGCGCCATGGTAGGGACAGGTTACGAGCAGTACTTC. It is translated as CANSAMVGTGYEQYF.

This clone was counted once. This chain links TRBV11-3 with TRBJ2-5, with a possible D match to TRBD2 (6 bases). The CDR3 is 14 amino acids. The germline V gene encodes CDR1 SGHNT and CDR2 YENEEA. The ends were cut back, 6 bases at V and 2 bases at J, with 13 bases in the middle. The CDR3 loop is CASSLDYPQETQYF. Here the CDR3 DNA reads TGTGCCAGCAGTCTGGACTACCCGCAAGAGACCCAGTACTTC.

A word on this clone: At one of its ends the junction is not consistent with the germline gene, which may arise from a read error. The same CDR3 is also encoded by other DNA sequences in this sample. The chain couples TRBV7-9 to TRBJ1-5; 9 bases agree with TRBD1. The CDR3 totals 15 residues. Germline lookup yields CDR1 SEHNR and CDR2 FQNEAQ (reference sequence). The DNA for the CDR3 is TGTGCCAGCAGCTCGTTGGGACAGGGAGGCCAGCCCCAACATTTT. Its protein product is CASSSLGQGGQPQHF.

The rearrangement joins TRBV2 to TRBJ2-1, with TRBD2 identical over 8 bases. V shed 5 bases, J shed 5 bases, and the junction held 5 bases outside the gene matches. The CDR3 extends over 14 amino acids. Germline CDR1 and CDR2: SNHLY and FYNNEI. The CDR3 loop reads CASSLMGLDNEQFF. The CDR3 nucleotides are TGTGCCAGCAGTCTAATGGGACTAGACAATGAGCAGTTCTTC.

Turning to this clone: The identical CDR3 is also encoded by other nucleotide sequences in the sample. The chain combines TRBV5-1 with TRBJ1-1; TRBD1 is a possible D gene (5 bases). Germline V gives CDR1 SGHRS, CDR2 YFSETQ. This CDR3 spans 14 amino acids. Trimming shortened V by 4 bases and J by 1 base, and 11 bases separated the two germline ends. In nucleotides, the CDR3 is TGCGCCAGCAGCCCGGGGACGGGGAACACTGAAGCTTTCTTT. Translated: CASSPGTGNTEAFF. Combining the CDR3 with reference TRBV5-1 and TRBJ1-1 gives the whole variable domain KAGVTQTPRYLIKTRGQQVTLSCSPISGHRSVSWYQQTPGQGLQFLFEYFSETQRNKGNFPGRFSGRQFSNSRSEMNVSTLELGDSALYLCASSPGTGNTEAFFGQGTRLTVV.

Here the CDR3 DNA reads TGTGCCAGCACAGACGACAGGGGGCAGGGAAAACTGTTTTTT. It yields the protein CASTDDRGQGKLFF. The chain uses TRBV27 and TRBJ1-4, with TRBD1 matching 10 bases. The CDR3 is 14 amino acids. CDR1 is MNHEY, CDR2 SMNVEV, per germline (reference sequence). With 7 bases clipped from V and 10 bases from J, the junction kept 9 bases outside the gene matches.

This clone has more than one count but fewer than ten. The chain employs TRBV18 and TRBJ2-3; D uncertain. Germline V CDR1 and CDR2: KGHSH, LQKENI. The CDR3 contains 13 residues. V shed 2 bases and J shed 6 bases, with 9 bases lying between them. CDR3 nucleotides: TGTGCCAGCTCACCAGTTCGGTGGGATACGCAGTATTTT. It is translated as CASSPVRWDTQYF.

This clone was recorded only once. This sequence joins TRBV27 and TRBJ2-3; perhaps TRBD1 as D (7 bases). Germline CDR1 reads MNHEY; CDR2 reads SMNVEV (reference sequence). V lost 6 bases and J lost 4, with 11 bases in between. The CDR3 spans 13 residues. This chain's CDR3 is CASRFRGADTQYF. The DNA of the CDR3 is TGTGCCAGCAGATTCAGGGGGGCAGATACGCAGTATTTT.

The V call is TRBV4-2, the J call TRBJ2-1; tentatively, D is TRBD2 (7 bases). V gave up 4 bases and J gave up 0 bases, with 19 bases separating them. The CDR3 loop spans 18 amino acids. CDR1 is LGHNA and CDR2 is YNFKEQ in the germline V gene. This CDR3 is CASSRARGGGSSYNEQFF. The CDR3 region has the DNA TGTGCCAGCAGCCGGGCCAGGGGCGGGGGAAGCTCCTACAATGAGCAGTTCTTC.

In its sample, this clone was seen a few times. This chain connects TRBV5-4 to TRBJ2-1; 7 nucleotides match TRBD2. Trimming at V came to 4 bases and at J to 9 bases, leaving 7 bases not matched to a gene. Germline loops: CDR1 SGHNT, CDR2 YYREEE (reference sequence). This CDR3 has 13 amino acids. In DNA form, the CDR3 reads TGTGCCAGCAGCAACGGGGGGTTGGGTGAGCAGTTCTTC. It yields the protein CASSNGGLGEQFF.

V usage is TRBV7-3 and J usage is TRBJ2-1; 9 positions match TRBD2. The length of the CDR3 is 17 residues. The V segment lost 5 bases and the J segment 7 bases; nucleotides outside the gene matches: 15. Per germline, CDR1 SGHTA and CDR2 FQGTGA. The CDR3 DNA reads TGTGCCAGCAGCCCCCGACTAGCGGAGGGGTTGGGGAATGAGCAGTTCTTC. Translation: CASSPRLAEGLGNEQFF.

V and J are TRBV5-4 and TRBJ2-5; the D gene is possibly TRBD1 (6 bases). The length of the CDR3 is 14 residues. Germline lookup yields CDR1 SGHNT and CDR2 YYREEE (reference sequence). V dropped 4 bases and J dropped 2 bases, with 12 bases sitting between them. For the CDR3, the DNA is TGTGCCAGCAGCGTTGGACAGAGACAAGAGACCCAGTACTTC. It codes for CASSVGQRQETQYF.

The rearrangement uses TRBV4-3 and TRBJ1-1; D unclear. The CDR3 extends over 17 amino acids. Per the germline V gene, CDR1 is LGHNA and CDR2 is YSLEER. V dropped 0 bases and J dropped 0 bases, with 14 bases sitting between them. The CDR3, as DNA: TGCGCCAGCAGCCAAGATTTAGATGGGCGGTTGAACACTGAAGCTTTCTTT. Protein: CASSQDLDGRLNTEAFF.

CDR3 DNA sequence: TGTGCCAGCAGTCCGACCCGGGGGGACGGCTACACCTTC. This sequence encodes CASSPTRGDGYTF. J is TRBJ1-2 and V is TRBV6-1; tentatively, D is TRBD1 (5 bases). Trimming left V 5 bases short and J 8 bases short, with 15 bases between. From germline, CDR1 is MNHNS and CDR2 SASEGT. The CDR3 sequence is 13 residues long.

The V gene is TRBV21-1, the J gene TRBJ2-7; the table's D gene call, TRBD1, was not cross checked with the DNA. TRBV21-1 is a pseudogene. The CDR3 consists of 16 residues. The CDR3 loop is CASSMGDRGHGNEQYF. The CDR3 DNA follows: TGTGCCAGCAGCATGGGTGACAGGGGGCACGGAAACGAGCAGTACTTC.

This chain joins TRBV18 and TRBJ1-1; no clear D gene. The CDR3 loop spans 13 amino acids. CDR1 is KGHSH and CDR2 is LQKENI in the germline V gene. V was pared by 2 bases and J by 0 bases, with 4 bases between. The CDR3 here is CASSPNMNTEAFF. DNA of the CDR3: TGTGCCAGCTCACCAAATATGAACACTGAAGCTTTCTTT.

V and J are TRBV10-2 and TRBJ1-5; D is uncertain. V shed 3 bases and J shed 0 bases, with 9 bases lying between them. The CDR3 is 15 residues long. Germline V lookup: CDR1 WSHSY, CDR2 SAAADI. CDR3 in DNA: TGCGCCAGCAGTGATCCAAGAAATAGCAATCAGCCCCAGCATTTT. Translated: CASSDPRNSNQPQHF.

The rearrangement joins TRBV4-2 to TRBJ2-7; tentatively, D is TRBD2 (6 bases). The CDR3 has 15 amino acids. Germline V gene data show CDR1 as LGHNA and CDR2 as YNFKEQ. Trimming left V 4 bases short and J 4 bases short, with 17 bases between. The DNA for the CDR3 is TGTGCCAGCAGCCGGGATAGCGGAAATACTTACGAGCAGTACTTC. This sequence encodes CASSRDSGNTYEQYF.

This clone was recorded only once. The chain has TRBV5-1 and TRBJ1-2, with D uncertain. Looked up from germline, CDR1 is SGHRS and CDR2 is YFSETQ. Trimming removed 1 base from V and 6 bases from J, with 13 bases in between. The length of the CDR3 is 14 residues. The CDR3 here is CASSLIGSMDGYTF. CDR3 nucleotide sequence: TGCGCCAGCAGCTTGATTGGGTCCATGGATGGCTACACCTTC. The whole variable domain, remainder taken from reference TRBV5-1 and TRBJ1-2, is KAGVTQTPRYLIKTRGQQVTLSCSPISGHRSVSWYQQTPGQGLQFLFEYFSETQRNKGNFPGRFSGRQFSNSRSEMNVSTLELGDSALYLCASSLIGSMDGYTFGSGTRLTVV.

In its sample, this clone was seen once. V is TRBV5-4 and J is TRBJ2-5; D tentatively fits TRBD1 or TRBD2 (6 bases each). The V gene lost 7 bases and the J gene lost 5 bases, with 21 bases spanning the gap. The CDR3 covers 15 residues. The V gene's germline CDR1 is SGHNT and CDR2 YYREEE (reference sequence). CDR3 bases: TGTGCCAGCCGGCTGGGGGGCACCCGCAGGGAGACCCAGTACTTC. Translated: CASRLGGTRRETQYF.

This clone has a single count. The genes are TRBV6-1 and TRBJ2-2; 7 positions match TRBD1. There are 15 residues in the CDR3. Germline V gene lookup returns CDR1 MNHNS and CDR2 SASEGT. V dropped 5 bases and J dropped 1; count of bases not matched to a gene: 4. CDR3 region: CASSSRQGNTGELFF. The CDR3 bases are TGTGCCAGCAGTTCTCGACAGGGGAACACCGGGGAGCTGTTTTTT.